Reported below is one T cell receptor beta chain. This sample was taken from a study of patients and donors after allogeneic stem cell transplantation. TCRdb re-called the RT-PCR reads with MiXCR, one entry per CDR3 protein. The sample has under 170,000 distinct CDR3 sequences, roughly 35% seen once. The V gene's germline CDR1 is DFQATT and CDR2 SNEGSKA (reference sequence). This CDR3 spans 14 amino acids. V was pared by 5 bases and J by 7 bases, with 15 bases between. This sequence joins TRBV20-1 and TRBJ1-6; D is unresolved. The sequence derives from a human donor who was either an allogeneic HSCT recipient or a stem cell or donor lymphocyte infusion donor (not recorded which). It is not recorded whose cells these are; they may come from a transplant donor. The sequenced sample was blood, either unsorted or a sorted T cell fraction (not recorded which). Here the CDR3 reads CSAALVFTNSPLHF. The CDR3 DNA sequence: TGCAGTGCTGCCCTGGTCTTTACAAATTCACCCCTCCACTTT.